One and the same sample provided the 24 T cell receptor beta chains below, sequenced in a study of cytomegalovirus exposure and HLA in healthy donors. Primers for the PCR totalled 60 Vbeta and 13 Jbeta. TCRdb's table, derived via immunoSEQ multiplex PCR, lists solely in-frame clones and lacks some. The sample holds some 150,000 clones, approximately 80% seen once. The sample taken for sequencing was PBMCs. The receptors here all came from a male donor in good health and CMV-seronegative.

The J gene is TRBJ2-5, the V gene TRBV19; TRBD1 is a possible D gene (6 bases). The DNA matches TRBJ2-7 better at its end, which makes the J call doubtful. CDR1 is LNHDA, CDR2 SQIVND, per germline (reference sequence). The CDR3 has 13 residues. The CDR3 loop is CASSPRTVYEQYF. The CDR3 nucleotides are TGTGCCAGTAGTCCCCGGACAGTCTACGAGCAGTACTTC.

The rearrangement joins TRBV11-2 to TRBJ2-7, with D possibly TRBD2 on 5 matching bases. The length of the CDR3 is 12 residues. With 5 bases removed from V and 5 bases from J, the gap between germline ends came to 10 bases. Germline-derived CDR1 and CDR2 are SGHAT and FQNNGV. The CDR3 sequence is CASSRGLDEQYF. The CDR3 DNA sequence: TGTGCCAGCAGCCGGGGTTTGGACGAGCAGTACTTC.

CDR3 sequence reads: CATSTKGPETQYF. CDR3 DNA: TGTGCCACCAGCACGAAGGGGCCGGAGACCCAGTACTTC. The gene calls are TRBV15 and TRBJ2-5; weak D call: TRBD1 (5 bases). This CDR3 has 13 amino acids. Germline CDR1 is LNHNV and CDR2 is YYDKDF (reference sequence). V was trimmed by 4 bases and J by 5 bases, leaving 11 bases between them.

This chain links TRBV11-2 with TRBJ2-5; possibly TRBD2 for D (6 bases). Germline values: CDR1 SGHAT, CDR2 FQNNGV. The CDR3 has 13 amino acids. Trimming took 1 base from V and 5 from J, leaving 8 bases between them. The CDR3 coding sequence is TGTGCCAGCAGCTTAGCGGGGGTTGAGACCCAGTACTTC. Translated: CASSLAGVETQYF.

The chain carries TRBV10-2 and TRBJ1-2; no clear D. The CDR3 sequence is 14 residues long. Trimming removed 0 bases at V and 2 bases at J, with 7 bases between. Germline V gives CDR1 WSHSY, CDR2 SAAADI. The CDR3 is CASSESGENYGYTF. In DNA, the CDR3 is TGCGCCAGCAGTGAGTCGGGAGAAAACTATGGCTACACCTTC.

V usage is TRBV29-1 and J usage is TRBJ2-1, with 12 nucleotides matching TRBD1. The CDR3 length is 13 residues. The trim removed 7 bases at V and 9 bases at J, leaving 7 bases unmatched. Germline V gene lookup returns CDR1 SQVTM and CDR2 ANQGSEA. CDR3 sequence (DNA): TGCAGCGCCAGGGACAGGGGGCTGGGTGAGCAGTTCTTC. This gives the protein CSARDRGLGEQFF.

V usage is TRBV29-1 and J usage is TRBJ2-3; D is uncertain. Per germline, CDR1 SQVTM and CDR2 ANQGSEA. CDR3 length: 11 amino acids. Trimming left V 5 bases short and J 6 bases short, with 9 bases between. CDR3 sequence reads: CSVLFGDTQYF. The CDR3 DNA reads TGCAGCGTTCTCTTCGGGGATACGCAGTATTTT.

This clone was observed a few times. The chain is built from TRBV6-5 and TRBJ2-3; perhaps TRBD2 as D (6 bases). The ends were cut back, 2 bases at V and 3 bases at J, with 6 bases in the middle. CDR1 MNHEY and CDR2 SVGAGI come from the germline V gene. There are 13 residues in the CDR3. The CDR3 sequence is CASSYRETDTQYF. In DNA, the CDR3 is TGTGCCAGCAGTTACCGGGAGACAGATACGCAGTATTTT.

J is TRBJ1-1 and V is TRBV6-5, with D tentatively TRBD1 (6 bases). The CDR3 has 13 residues. Germline assignment: CDR1 MNHEY and CDR2 SVGAGI. V shed 5 bases and J shed 3 bases, with 10 bases lying between them. CDR3 protein: CASSRRGDTEAFF. The CDR3 DNA sequence: TGTGCCAGCAGTCGCAGGGGCGACACTGAAGCTTTCTTT.

The genes are TRBV5-1 and TRBJ2-2; maybe TRBD2 (5 bases). The CDR3 has 14 amino acids. V dropped 3 bases and J dropped 1 base, with 7 bases sitting between them. Germline assignment: CDR1 SGHRS and CDR2 YFSETQ. The CDR3 loop reads CASSWSGNTGELFF. CDR3 sequence (DNA): TGCGCCAGCAGCTGGAGCGGGAACACCGGGGAGCTGTTTTTT. Combining the CDR3 with reference TRBV5-1 and TRBJ2-2 gives the whole variable domain KAGVTQTPRYLIKTRGQQVTLSCSPISGHRSVSWYQQTPGQGLQFLFEYFSETQRNKGNFPGRFSGRQFSNSRSEMNVSTLELGDSALYLCASSWSGNTGELFFGEGSRLTVL.

This clone was observed a few times. This chain joins TRBV6-6 and TRBJ2-1; the D gene is possibly TRBD1 (6 bases). Germline CDR1 reads MNHNY; CDR2 reads SVGAGI (reference sequence). Between the trimmed V and J ends, which lost 5 bases and 6 bases, there was a span of 17 bases. The CDR3 spans 15 residues. CDR3 DNA: TGTGCCAGCAGTAAGACCGAGCTCAGGGGCAATGAGCAGTTCTTC. Its protein is CASSKTELRGNEQFF.

V is TRBV29-1 and J is TRBJ2-1, with D possibly TRBD1 on 5 matching bases. Germline V gives CDR1 SQVTM, CDR2 ANQGSEA. The CDR3 spans 12 residues. Trimming took 1 base from V and 8 from J, leaving 9 bases between them. The CDR3 is CSVEVRDDEQFF. In DNA, the CDR3 is TGCAGCGTTGAAGTCAGGGATGATGAGCAGTTCTTC.

The J gene is TRBJ2-3, the V gene TRBV7-6, with 8 bases identical to TRBD2. The germline gives CDR1 SGHVS, CDR2 FNYEAQ. Unmatched junction bases numbered 6, after V lost 4 bases and J lost 3 bases. This CDR3 is 15 amino acids long. As DNA, the CDR3 is TGTGCCAGCAGCTCCGGGGTAGCGGGAACAGATACGCAGTATTTT. This translates into CASSSGVAGTDTQYF.

V usage is TRBV5-6 and J usage is TRBJ2-3; TRBD2 might be the D (7 bases). V was shortened by 0 bases and J by 1 base, with 12 bases between the two germline ends. Germline CDR1 and CDR2: SGHDT and YYEEEE. The CDR3 contains 16 residues. The CDR3 nucleotides read TGTGCCAGCAGCTTGGGGAGGGGGGGCGGCACAGATACGCAGTATTTT. Translated, it gives CASSLGRGGGTDTQYF.

Ten or more counts support this clone. The gene calls are TRBV5-1 and TRBJ1-1; 9 bases align to TRBD1. Germline-derived CDR1 and CDR2 are SGHRS and YFSETQ. The CDR3 sequence is 16 residues long. J lost 6 bases, V lost 3 bases, and 12 bases had no gene match. CDR3 bases: TGCGCCAGCAGCTGGGGACAGGGTGGTATGATGGCTGAAGCTTTCTTT. Its protein is CASSWGQGGMMAEAFF.

This clone was found a few times. The chain couples TRBV9 to TRBJ1-3, with no clear D. The CDR3 loop spans 15 amino acids. The germline gives CDR1 SGDLS, CDR2 YYNGEE. The ends were cut back, 0 bases at V and 2 bases at J, with 9 bases in the middle. CDR3 loop: CASSVGGFPGNTIYF. CDR3 in DNA: TGTGCCAGCAGCGTAGGAGGTTTCCCTGGAAACACCATATATTTT.

The V call is TRBV14, the J call TRBJ1-2, with TRBD1 matching over 7 bases. Germline V CDR1 and CDR2: SGHDN, FVKESK. J gave up 3 bases and V 4 bases, and 11 bases lay outside the gene matches. The CDR3 is 16 amino acids. The CDR3 is CASSPYEGQEDYGYTF. CDR3 DNA sequence: TGTGCCAGCAGCCCTTATGAAGGACAGGAAGACTATGGCTACACCTTC.

This clone has only one observation. A read error may produce the germline difference seen at one junction end. The chain recombines TRBV7-7 with TRBJ2-7, with 7 bases matching TRBD2. CDR1 is SSHAT and CDR2 is FNYEAQ in the germline V gene (reference sequence). The length of the CDR3 is 16 residues. The CDR3 bases are TGCGCCAGCAGCCAAGAAGCGGGAAAAGGATACTACGAGCAGTACTTC. Encoded protein: CASSQEAGKGYYEQYF.

This clone came up once. The J gene is TRBJ1-2, the V gene TRBV30, with D perhaps matching TRBD1 (6 bases). This CDR3 is 14 amino acids long. Germline CDR1 is GTSNPN and CDR2 is SVGIG (reference sequence). The V end was cut by 5 bases, the J end by 5 bases, with 18 bases between. The DNA for the CDR3 is TGTGCCTGGGTTCACTACAGGGTAGGATATGGCTACACCTTC. Translating it yields CAWVHYRVGYGYTF. Looking up the rest from reference TRBV30 and TRBJ1-2 gives the full variable domain: SQTIHQWPATLVQPVGSPLSLECTVEGTSNPNLYWYRQAAGRGLQLLFYSVGIGQISSEVPQNLSASRPQDRQFILSSKKLLLSDSGFYLCAWVHYRVGYGYTFGSGTRLTVV.

This chain uses TRBV7-8 with TRBJ1-1; D unresolved. Trimming took off 5 bases at V and 8 bases at J, with 12 bases between the two ends. In germline, CDR1 is SGHVS, CDR2 FQNEAQ. The CDR3 length is 12 residues. The CDR3 sequence is CASSPFTREAFF. CDR3 in DNA: TGTGCCAGCAGCCCTTTCACAAGAGAAGCTTTCTTT.

This clone was seen once. The gene calls are TRBV6-1 and TRBJ2-4; 9 bases are a match to TRBD1. After removal of 6 bases from V and 7 bases from J, the junction contained 7 bases not matched to a gene. This CDR3 has 14 amino acids. Germline-derived CDR1 and CDR2 are MNHNS and SASEGT. CDR3 bases: TGTGCCAGCAGCATCACAGGGGGCGGGAACATTCAGTACTTC. Protein sequence: CASSITGGGNIQYF.

This clone was counted a few times. V is TRBV6-1 and J is TRBJ1-5; D remains ambiguous. This CDR3 contains 15 residues. CDR1 MNHNS and CDR2 SASEGT come from the germline V gene. V lost 2 bases and J 0 bases, leaving 8 bases between the germline ends. DNA of the CDR3: TGTGCCAGCAGTGAACGCCCTAATAGCAATCAGCCCCAGCATTTT. Translated, it gives CASSERPNSNQPQHF.

The chain's CDR3 is CASSYSAGYEQFF. CDR3 sequence (DNA): TGTGCCAGCAGTTACTCCGCGGGGTACGAGCAGTTCTTC. The V gene is TRBV6-5, the J gene TRBJ2-1; possibly TRBD2 for D (6 bases). Deletions cut 0 bases from V and 10 bases from J, with 10 bases between. Germline assignment: CDR1 MNHEY and CDR2 SVGAGI. The CDR3 consists of 13 residues.

The CDR3 reads CASSPDRGTDTQYF. The CDR3 DNA sequence: TGTGCCAGCAGCCCGGACAGGGGGACAGATACGCAGTATTTT. The rearrangement joins TRBV7-8 to TRBJ2-3, with TRBD1 identical over 10 bases. V trimming: 5 bases; J trimming: 3 bases; junction bases outside the gene matches: 2. The CDR3 loop spans 14 amino acids. Germline CDR1 SGHVS, CDR2 FQNEAQ.